This TCR beta chain was identified during a study of blood T cell repertoires in COVID-19. Study information: Italy, Spain and the United States were the sources of the convalescent and acute COVID-19 samples. In each case, the material was cDNA or gDNA derived from T cells, B-cell-depleted T cells, or PBMCs.

This table comes from immunoSEQ multiplex PCR, and its TCRdb copy is limited to in-frame clones, with some not included. The data contain 85,000 to 130,000 clones, about 80% of them singletons. The length of the CDR3 is 16 residues. Trimming pared 0 bases from V and 0 bases from J, leaving 11 bases between. Germline V CDR1 and CDR2: LGHDT, YNNKEL (reference sequence). The TCR comes from a woman in her sixties or seventies with acute or convalescent COVID-19. J is TRBJ1-2 and V is TRBV3-1 (or the pseudogene TRBV3-2); D may be TRBD1 (5 bases). What was sequenced was peripheral blood. The CDR3 is CASSQDVPGTNYGYTF. In DNA, the CDR3 is TGTGCCAGCAGCCAAGATGTGCCAGGGACTAACTATGGCTACACCTTC.